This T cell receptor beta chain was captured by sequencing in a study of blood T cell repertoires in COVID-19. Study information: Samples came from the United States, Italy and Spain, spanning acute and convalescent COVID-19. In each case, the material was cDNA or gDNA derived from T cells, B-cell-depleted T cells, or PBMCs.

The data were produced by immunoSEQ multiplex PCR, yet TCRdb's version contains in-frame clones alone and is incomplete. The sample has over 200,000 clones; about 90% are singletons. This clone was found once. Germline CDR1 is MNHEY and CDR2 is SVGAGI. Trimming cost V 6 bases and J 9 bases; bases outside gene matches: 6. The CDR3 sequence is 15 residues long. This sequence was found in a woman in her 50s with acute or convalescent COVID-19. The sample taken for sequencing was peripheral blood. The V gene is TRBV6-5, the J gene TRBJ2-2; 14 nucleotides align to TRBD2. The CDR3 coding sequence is TGTGCCAGCAGCAGGACTAGCGGGAGGCTCCGGGAGCTGTTTTTT. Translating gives CASSRTSGRLRELFF.